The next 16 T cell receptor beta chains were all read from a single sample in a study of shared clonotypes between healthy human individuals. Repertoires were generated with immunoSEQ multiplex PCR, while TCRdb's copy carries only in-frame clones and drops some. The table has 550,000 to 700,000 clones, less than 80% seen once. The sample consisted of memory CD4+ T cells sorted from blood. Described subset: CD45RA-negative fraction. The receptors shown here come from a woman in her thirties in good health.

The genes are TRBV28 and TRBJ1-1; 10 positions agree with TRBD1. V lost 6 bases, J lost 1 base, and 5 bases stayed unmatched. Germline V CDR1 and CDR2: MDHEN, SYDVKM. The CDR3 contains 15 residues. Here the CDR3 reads CASSPGQGRNTEAFF. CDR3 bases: TGTGCCAGCAGCCCGGGACAGGGGAGGAACACTGAAGCTTTCTTT.

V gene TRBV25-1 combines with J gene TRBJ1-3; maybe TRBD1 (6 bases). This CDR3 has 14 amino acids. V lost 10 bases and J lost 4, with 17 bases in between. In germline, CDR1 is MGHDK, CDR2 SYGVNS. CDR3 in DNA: TGTGCCACCGCATCAGGGGAGAGAGGAAACACCATATATTTT. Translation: CATASGERGNTIYF. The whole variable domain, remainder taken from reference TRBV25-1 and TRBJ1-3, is EADIYQTPRYLVIGTGKKITLECSQTMGHDKMYWYQQDPGMELHLIHYSYGVNSTEKGDLSSESTVSRIRTEHFPLTLESARPSHTSQYLCATASGERGNTIYFGEGSWLTVV.

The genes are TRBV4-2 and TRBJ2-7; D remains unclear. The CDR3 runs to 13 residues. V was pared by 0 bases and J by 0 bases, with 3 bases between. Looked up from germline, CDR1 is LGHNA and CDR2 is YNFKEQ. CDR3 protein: CASSQEGSYEQYF. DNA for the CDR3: TGTGCCAGCAGCCAAGAGGGCTCCTACGAGCAGTACTTC.

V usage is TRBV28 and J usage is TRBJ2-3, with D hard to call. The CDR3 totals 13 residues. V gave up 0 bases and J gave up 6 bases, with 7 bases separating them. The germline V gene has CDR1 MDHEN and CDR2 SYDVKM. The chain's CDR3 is CASSLWGQDTQYF. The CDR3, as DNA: TGTGCCAGCAGTTTATGGGGCCAGGATACGCAGTATTTT.

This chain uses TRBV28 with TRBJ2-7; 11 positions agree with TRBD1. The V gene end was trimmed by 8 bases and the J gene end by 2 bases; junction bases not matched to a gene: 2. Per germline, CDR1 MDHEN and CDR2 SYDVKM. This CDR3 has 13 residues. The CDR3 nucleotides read TGTGCCAGCGGGACAGGGGGGGCCTACGAGCAGTACTTC. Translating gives CASGTGGAYEQYF.

The CDR3 DNA reads as TGTGCCAGCAGCCCCGGTGGGGACGAGCAGTACTTC. Protein product: CASSPGGDEQYF. The rearrangement joins TRBV7-9 to TRBJ2-7, with no clear D. Trimming pared 5 bases from V and 5 bases from J, leaving 10 bases between. In germline, CDR1 is SEHNR, CDR2 FQNEAQ (reference sequence). This CDR3 is 12 amino acids long.

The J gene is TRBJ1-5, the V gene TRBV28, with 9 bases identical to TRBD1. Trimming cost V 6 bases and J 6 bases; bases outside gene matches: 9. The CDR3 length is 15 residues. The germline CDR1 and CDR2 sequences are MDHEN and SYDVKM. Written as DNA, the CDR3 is TGTGCCAGCAGAGATACAGGGGGCGGGCGTCAGCCCCAGCATTTT. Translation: CASRDTGGGRQPQHF.

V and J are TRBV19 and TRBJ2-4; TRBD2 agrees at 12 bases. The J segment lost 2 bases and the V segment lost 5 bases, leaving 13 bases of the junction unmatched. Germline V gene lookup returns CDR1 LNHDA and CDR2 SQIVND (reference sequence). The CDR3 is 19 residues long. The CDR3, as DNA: TGTGCCAGTAGTCTAGGGGGACTAGCGGGTATTAGGACCAAAAACATTCAGTACTTC. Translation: CASSLGGLAGIRTKNIQYF.

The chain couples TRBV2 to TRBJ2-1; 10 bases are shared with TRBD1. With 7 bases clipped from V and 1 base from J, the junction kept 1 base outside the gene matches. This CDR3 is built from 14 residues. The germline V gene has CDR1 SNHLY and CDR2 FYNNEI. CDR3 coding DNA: TGTGCCAGCAAGGGACAGGGGTCCTACAATGAGCAGTTCTTC. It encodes CASKGQGSYNEQFF.

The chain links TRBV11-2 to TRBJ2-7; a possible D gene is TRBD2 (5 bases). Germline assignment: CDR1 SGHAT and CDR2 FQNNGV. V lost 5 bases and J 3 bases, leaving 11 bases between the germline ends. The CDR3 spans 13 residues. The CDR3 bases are TGTGCCAGCAGCCCAGCGGCTCGCTACGAGCAGTACTTC. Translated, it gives CASSPAARYEQYF.

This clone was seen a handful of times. The CDR3 sequence: CATSNRDRVYNEQFF. The CDR3 nucleotides read TGTGCCACCAGCAACCGGGACAGGGTGTACAATGAGCAGTTCTTC. V is TRBV15 and J is TRBJ2-1, with 9 positions matching TRBD1. The CDR3 is made up of 15 amino acids. Trimming removed 4 bases from V and 4 bases from J; junction bases left unmatched: 5. CDR1 is LNHNV, CDR2 YYDKDF, per germline (reference sequence).

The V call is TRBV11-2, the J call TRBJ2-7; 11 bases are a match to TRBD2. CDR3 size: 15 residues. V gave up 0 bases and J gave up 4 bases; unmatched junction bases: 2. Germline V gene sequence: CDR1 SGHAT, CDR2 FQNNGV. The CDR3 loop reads CASSLETSGIYEQYF. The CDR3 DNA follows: TGTGCCAGCAGCTTAGAGACTAGCGGGATATACGAGCAGTACTTC.

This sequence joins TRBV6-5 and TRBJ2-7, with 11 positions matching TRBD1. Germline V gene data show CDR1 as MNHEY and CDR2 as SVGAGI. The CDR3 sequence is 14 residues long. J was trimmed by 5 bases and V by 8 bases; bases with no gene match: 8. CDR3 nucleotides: TGTGCCAGCCGCCCGGGACAGGGGGATAACGAGCAGTACTTC. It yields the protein CASRPGQGDNEQYF.

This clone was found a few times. The CDR3 loop reads CASSPLVGEPRTYEQYF. Here the CDR3 DNA reads TGTGCCAGCAGTCCTCTGGTGGGGGAACCAAGAACCTACGAGCAGTACTTC. This rearrangement joins TRBV28 to TRBJ2-7, with D possibly being TRBD1 or TRBD2 (5 bases each). The CDR3 consists of 17 residues. CDR1 and CDR2 (germline): MDHEN, SYDVKM. The V end lost 5 bases, the J end lost 2 bases, and 22 bases lay between the germline ends.

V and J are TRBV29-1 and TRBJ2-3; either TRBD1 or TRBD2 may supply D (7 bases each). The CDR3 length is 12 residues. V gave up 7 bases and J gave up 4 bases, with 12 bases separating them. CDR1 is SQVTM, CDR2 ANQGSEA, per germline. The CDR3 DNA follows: TGCAGCGCCAGGGGGGGGGCAGATACGCAGTATTTT. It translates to CSARGGADTQYF.

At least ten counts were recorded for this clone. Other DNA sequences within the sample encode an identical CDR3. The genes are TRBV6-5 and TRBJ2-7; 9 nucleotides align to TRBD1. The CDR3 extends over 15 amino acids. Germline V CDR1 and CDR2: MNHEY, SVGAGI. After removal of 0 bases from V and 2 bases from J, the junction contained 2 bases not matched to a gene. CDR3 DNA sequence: TGTGCCAGCAGTTACTCGGGGACAGGGCCCTACGAGCAGTACTTC. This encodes CASSYSGTGPYEQYF.